This T cell receptor beta chain is from a study of OX40 agonist ivuxolimab in advanced cancers. Study-level findings and limits: Among the lowest peripheral clonal expansion occurred in 0.1-3.0 mg/kg partial responders. The study observed clonal expansion of CD4+ and CD8+ blood T cells by week 6 at 0.1 to 3.0 mg/kg.

This table comes from immunoSEQ multiplex PCR, and its TCRdb copy is limited to in-frame clones, with some not included. The sample includes some 74,000 clones, about 91% of them seen just once. About this clone: The antigen is unknown.

This CDR3 spans 16 amino acids. Per the germline V gene, CDR1 is SGHRS and CDR2 is YFSETQ. Trimming removed 1 base from V and 5 bases from J; junction bases left unmatched: 6. This receptor was taken from an adult with an advanced solid tumor such as melanoma, head and neck, liver or kidney cancer. The chain combines TRBV5-1 with TRBJ2-1, with 10 bases aligning to TRBD2. Sequencing used CD4+ or CD8+ T cells sorted from blood, obtained in a trial of the OX40 agonist ivuxolimab. The CDR3, as DNA: TGCGCCAGCAGCTTGAACCGACTAGCGGGTAACAATGAGCAGTTCTTC. Protein product: CASSLNRLAGNNEQFF.